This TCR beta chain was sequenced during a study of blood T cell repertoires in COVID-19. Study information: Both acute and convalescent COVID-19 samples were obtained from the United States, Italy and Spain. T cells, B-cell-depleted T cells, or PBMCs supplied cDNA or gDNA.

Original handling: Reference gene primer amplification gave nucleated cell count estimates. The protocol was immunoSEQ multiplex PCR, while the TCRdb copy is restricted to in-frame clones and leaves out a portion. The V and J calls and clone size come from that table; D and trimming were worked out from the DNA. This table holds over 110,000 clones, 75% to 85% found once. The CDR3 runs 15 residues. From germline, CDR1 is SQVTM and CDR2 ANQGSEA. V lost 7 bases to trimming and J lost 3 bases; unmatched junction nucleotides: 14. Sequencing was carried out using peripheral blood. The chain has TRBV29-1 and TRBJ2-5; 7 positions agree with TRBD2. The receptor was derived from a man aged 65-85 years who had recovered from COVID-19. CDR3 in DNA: TGCAGCGCCGTGGGAGGGCGGCTAACGGAAGAGACCCAGTACTTC. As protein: CSAVGGRLTEETQYF.